The present entry profiles one T cell receptor beta chain with its context. A multiplex PCR was run with 60 Vbeta primers and 13 Jbeta primers. The method was immunoSEQ multiplex PCR; TCRdb's version includes in-frame clones alone and lacks a portion of them. The data contain about 190,000 clones, around 78% of them seen just once; the ten biggest clones take up roughly an eighth. CDR1 SGHRS and CDR2 YFSETQ come from the germline V gene. V gave up 0 bases and J gave up 6 bases; unmatched junction bases: 6. The CDR3 is made up of 15 amino acids. The data derive from a study of cytomegalovirus exposure and HLA in healthy donors. At the level of the study: An analysis done earlier identified about 120 million unique TCR beta sequences from about 179 million T cells.

Sequencing used PBMCs. The gene calls are TRBV5-1 and TRBJ2-3; 8 positions match TRBD1. This receptor was taken from a woman under 40 in good health and CMV-seropositive. The CDR3 region has the DNA TGCGCCAGCAGCTTGGGGACAGGGAGGATGGATACGCAGTATTTT. Amino acid sequence: CASSLGTGRMDTQYF.